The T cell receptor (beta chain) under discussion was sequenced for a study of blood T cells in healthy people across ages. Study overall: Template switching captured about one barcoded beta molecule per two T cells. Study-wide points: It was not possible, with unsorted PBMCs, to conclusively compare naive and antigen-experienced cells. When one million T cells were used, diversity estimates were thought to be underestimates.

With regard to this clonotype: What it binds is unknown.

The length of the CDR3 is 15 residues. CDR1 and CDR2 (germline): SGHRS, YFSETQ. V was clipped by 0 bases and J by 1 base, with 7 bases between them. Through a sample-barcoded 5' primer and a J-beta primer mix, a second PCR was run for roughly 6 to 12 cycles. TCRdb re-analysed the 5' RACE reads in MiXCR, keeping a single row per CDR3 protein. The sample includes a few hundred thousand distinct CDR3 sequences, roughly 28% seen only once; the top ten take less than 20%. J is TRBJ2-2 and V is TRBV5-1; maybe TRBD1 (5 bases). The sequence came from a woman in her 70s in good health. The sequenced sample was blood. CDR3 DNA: TGCGCCAGCAGCTTGGGGGGCGTGAACACCGGGGAGCTGTTTTTT. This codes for CASSLGGVNTGELFF.